This T cell receptor (beta chain) is drawn from a study of PD-L1 blockade in urothelial cancer. As for the study in general: Tumor samples were found to contain a median of approximately 1,500 T cells.

TCRdb's copy holds only in-frame clones and misses some; the assay was immunoSEQ multiplex PCR. Of approximately 2,500 clones in the sample, around 33% were seen once. Trimming took off 5 bases at V and 0 bases at J, with 17 bases between the two ends. This CDR3 has 17 residues. Germline V lookup: CDR1 LNHDA, CDR2 SQIVND (reference sequence). Each patient presented with locally advanced or metastatic urothelial carcinoma. This receptor was identified in a man in his sixties or seventies with urothelial cancer. Material: tumor tissue, obtained before atezolizumab (anti-PD-L1) treatment. J is TRBJ1-5 and V is TRBV19, with D unclear. The CDR3 coding sequence is TGTGCCAGTAGTTCCATTCTATTGGGTACTAGCAATCAGCCCCAGCATTTT. Residues: CASSSILLGTSNQPQHF.